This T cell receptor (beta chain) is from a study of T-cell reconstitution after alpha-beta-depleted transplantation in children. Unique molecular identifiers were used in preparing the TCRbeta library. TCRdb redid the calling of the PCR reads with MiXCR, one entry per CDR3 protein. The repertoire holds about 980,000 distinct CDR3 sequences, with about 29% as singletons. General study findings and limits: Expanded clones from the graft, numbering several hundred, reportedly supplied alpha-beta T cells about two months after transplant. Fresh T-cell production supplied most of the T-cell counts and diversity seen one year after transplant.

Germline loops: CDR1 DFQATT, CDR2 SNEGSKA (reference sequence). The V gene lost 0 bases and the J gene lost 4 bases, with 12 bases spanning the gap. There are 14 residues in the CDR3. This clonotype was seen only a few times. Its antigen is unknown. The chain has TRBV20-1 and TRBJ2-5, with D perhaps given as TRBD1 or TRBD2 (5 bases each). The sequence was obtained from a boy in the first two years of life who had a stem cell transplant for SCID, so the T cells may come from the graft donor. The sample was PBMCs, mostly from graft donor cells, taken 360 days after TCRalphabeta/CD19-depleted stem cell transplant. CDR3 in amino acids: CSARDVIGTETQYF. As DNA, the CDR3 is TGCAGTGCTAGAGATGTTATAGGGACAGAGACCCAGTACTTC.